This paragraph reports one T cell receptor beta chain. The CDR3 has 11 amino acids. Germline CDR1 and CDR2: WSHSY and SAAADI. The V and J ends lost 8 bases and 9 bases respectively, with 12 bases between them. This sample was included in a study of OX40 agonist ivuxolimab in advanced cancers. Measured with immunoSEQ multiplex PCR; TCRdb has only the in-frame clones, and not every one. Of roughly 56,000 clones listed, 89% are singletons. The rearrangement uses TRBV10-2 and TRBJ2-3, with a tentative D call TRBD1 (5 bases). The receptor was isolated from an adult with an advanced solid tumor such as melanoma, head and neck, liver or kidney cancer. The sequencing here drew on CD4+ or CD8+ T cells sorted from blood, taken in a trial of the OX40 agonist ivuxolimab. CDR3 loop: CASGEAGTQYF. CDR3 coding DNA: TGCGCCAGCGGAGAGGCAGGGACGCAGTATTTT.